Listed below are T cell receptor beta chains from one sample, sequenced in a study of blood T cells in healthy people across ages. TCRdb called the 5' RACE reads again in MiXCR, with one record for every CDR3 protein. The data show about 1.4 million distinct CDR3 sequences, roughly 60% seen once. The sequenced sample consisted of blood. Source of these receptors: a man younger than 35 in good health. The CDR3 runs from the conserved cysteine through the conserved F or W. Fields, in order: clone size, J gene, D gene, V gene, CDR3 protein, CDR3 DNA. The D gene is left open where the match is weak. Expanded clones get a size class; other rows say once, few or many, or leave the size out.

>few|TRBJ2-7|NA|TRBV2
CASFINRLDYEQYF
TGTGCCAGCTTTATCAACAGGTTAGACTACGAGCAGTACTTC
>NA|TRBJ2-7|TRBD1|TRBV27
CASSDSGGPYEQYF
TGTGCCAGCAGTGACTCAGGGGGCCCTTACGAGCAGTACTTC
>few|TRBJ1-1|NA|TRBV29-1
CSVDGRGNTEAFF
TGCAGCGTTGATGGCAGGGGGAACACTGAAGCTTTCTTT
>NA|TRBJ2-1|TRBD2|TRBV12-3/TRBV12-4
CASSLKVILAGGVSYNEQFF
TGTGCCAGCAGTTTAAAGGTTATACTAGCGGGGGGGGTTTCCTACAATGAGCAGTTCTTC
>NA|TRBJ2-1|NA|TRBV27
CASSLSGANEQFF
TGTGCCAGCAGTTTATCGGGAGCCAATGAGCAGTTCTTC
>NA|TRBJ1-5|NA|TRBV20-1
CSASDYSNQPQHF
TGCAGTGCTAGTGACTATAGCAATCAGCCCCAGCATTTT
>few|TRBJ2-7|TRBD1|TRBV6-2/TRBV6-3
CASSRQGHSYEQYF
TGTGCCAGCAGTCGACAGGGGCACTCCTACGAGCAGTACTTC
>NA|TRBJ2-7|NA|TRBV10-3
CAIIGLQGYEQYF
TGTGCCATCATTGGCTTACAGGGCTACGAGCAGTACTTC
>NA|TRBJ1-1|TRBD1|TRBV6-5
CASRGPGQANTEAFF
TGTGCCAGCAGGGGTCCGGGACAGGCGAACACTGAAGCTTTCTTT
>NA|TRBJ2-1|NA|TRBV28
CASTIGSNEQFF
TGTGCCAGCACCATAGGGAGTAATGAGCAGTTCTTC
>NA|TRBJ2-1|NA|TRBV9
CASSTLFNEQFF
TGTGCCAGCAGCACCCTTTTCAATGAGCAGTTCTTC
>NA|TRBJ1-4|NA|TRBV6-6
CASSYGIRVNEKLFF
TGTGCCAGCAGTTACGGGATAAGGGTGAATGAAAAACTGTTTTTT
>NA|TRBJ2-2|NA|TRBV25-1
CASSEVAGPGELFF
TGTGCCAGCAGTGAAGTGGCGGGGCCCGGGGAGCTGTTTTTT
>few|TRBJ2-1|TRBD1|TRBV27
CASSRWETGNHEQFF
TGTGCCAGCAGCCGGTGGGAGACAGGGAACCATGAGCAGTTCTTC
>few|TRBJ2-3|NA|TRBV29-1
CSTLTYTDTQYF
TGCAGCACACTTACTTACACAGATACGCAGTATTTT
>few|TRBJ2-7|NA|TRBV28
CASSTDAYEQYF
TGTGCCAGCAGCACAGATGCCTACGAGCAGTACTTC
>NA|TRBJ1-2|NA|TRBV5-1
CASSSVTVGFEGYTF
TGCGCCAGCAGCTCAGTGACCGTCGGCTTCGAGGGCTACACCTTC
>few|TRBJ2-5|NA|TRBV7-2
CASSLGGAGGHQETQYF
TGTGCCAGCAGCTTAGGAGGGGCTGGTGGACACCAAGAGACCCAGTACTTC
>NA|TRBJ1-4|TRBD1|TRBV7-6
CASSPDRLGEKLFF
TGTGCCAGCAGCCCGGACAGGCTTGGAGAAAAACTGTTTTTT
>NA|TRBJ2-5|NA|TRBV10-3
CAISESRAGGYQETQYF
TGTGCCATCAGTGAGTCGAGGGCAGGGGGGTACCAAGAGACCCAGTACTTC
>NA|TRBJ2-5|NA|TRBV12-3/TRBV12-4
CASSPITGETQYF
TGTGCCAGCAGTCCAATCACCGGCGAGACCCAGTACTTC
>NA|TRBJ1-2|NA|TRBV2
CSSSGTPSYGYTF
TGTTCCAGCAGTGGGACACCCAGTTATGGCTACACCTTC
>few|TRBJ2-7|NA|TRBV11-2
CASSFGDGGGYSSYEQYF
TGTGCCAGCAGCTTTGGGGACGGCGGCGGTTATAGCTCCTACGAGCAGTACTTC
>NA|TRBJ2-5|NA|TRBV12-3/TRBV12-4
CASSPGARKTQYF
TGTGCCAGCAGTCCAGGGGCTCGGAAGACCCAGTACTTC
>NA|TRBJ2-7|TRBD2|TRBV3-1
CASSQEAGRGEQYF
TGTGCCAGCAGCCAAGAAGCTGGGCGGGGGGAGCAGTACTTC
>NA|TRBJ2-7|TRBD2|TRBV13
CASSQVPAGVYTGGQYF
TGTGCCAGCAGCCAAGTCCCGGCGGGGGTTTACACCGGGGGGCAGTACTTC
>few|TRBJ2-5|TRBD1|TRBV10-3
CAISDPPRGTGGHNEQYF
TGTGCCATCAGTGATCCCCCTCGGGGGACAGGGGGCCACAATGAGCAGTACTTC
>NA|TRBJ2-5|TRBD1|TRBV4-1
CASSQDLADRGLETQYF
TGCGCCAGCAGCCAAGATCTTGCGGATAGGGGGCTTGAGACCCAGTACTTC
>NA|TRBJ2-7|TRBD1|TRBV10-3
CAISAGQGSEQYF
TGTGCCATCAGTGCGGGACAGGGATCCGAGCAGTACTTC